This T cell receptor (beta chain) was found in a study of CD8 T cells in Susac syndrome (dated by TCRdb to between 2018 and 2020). Concerning the study at large: Whether CD8+ T cell activation and differentiation in Susac syndrome was antigen driven was tested using repertoire sequencing.

Regarding this clonotype: Its antigen remains unidentified. The input lacks base qualities; no much larger clone sits a single base away.

V and J are truncated by 2 bases and 1 base respectively, leaving an intervening sequence of 3 bases. According to the germline V gene (reference sequence), CDR1 reads MNHEY and CDR2 reads SMNVEV. The CDR3 contains 13 residues, cysteine and phenylalanine counted. Only the CDR3 DNA stays, 39 bases, in frame from base 1. RNA was extracted with the RNeasy kit and roughly 0.45 to 1 ug was reverse transcribed using random hexamers. TCR beta CDR3 regions were amplified with the immunoSEQ multiplex PCR assay covering 54 Vbeta and 13 Jbeta segments. PCR amplification bias was corrected using a synthetic template baseline for primer optimization and computational correction. As for how the authors treated the data: Only productive sequences were kept, with reads annotated to V, D and J genes according to IMGT and analyzed in immunoSEQ Analyzer. Clonality was calculated as one minus the Shannon entropy normalized by log2 of the number of productive unique sequences. For each patient and control, public and private clones were evaluated among the 100 most prevalent clones. Clones were defined as Susac-specific when absent from the healthy and MS cohorts, from about 1,100 published viral clones and from other ImmuneACCESS disease sequences. TCRdb took the public reads, trimmed them with fastp at Q25, ran MiXCR for clone calling and kept in-frame beta chains. Each record represents a unique CDR3 protein, reported with the most common genes and DNA among its rows. The V and J calls were determined by TCRdb, not by the authors. In this sample the table shows some 110,000 distinct CDR3 sequences, approximately 93% of which occur a single time. The ten largest account for 0.093% of the sample.

High-throughput TCR beta sequencing profiled peripheral blood CD8+ and CD4+ T cells from healthy donors, Susac syndrome patients and multiple sclerosis patients. Multiple sclerosis controls were treatment-naive patients with stable or active relapsing-remitting disease fulfilling revised McDonald criteria. Bulk CD8+ and CD4+ T cells were purified magnetically by negative isolation, whereas CD8+ TEMRA cells were enriched by FACS. Blood was collected in EDTA tubes and processed within 24 hours, with PBMCs isolated through density gradient centrifugation. PBMCs intended for TCR sequencing were cryopreserved in liquid nitrogen and were subsequently thawed in a 37 degrees C water bath. The sorted or isolated CD4+, CD8+ and CD8+ TEMRA cells reached a purity of at least 90%. The paper's findings and limits, for the study overall: The TCR sequencing and HLA analysis was acknowledged to have included a relatively small number of individuals.

Sequenced: CD4+ T cells from PBMCs. The source is a human donor with multiple sclerosis. The rearranged segments are TRBV27 and TRBJ1-3; the D gene cannot be named for sure. The CDR3 reads CASSLESGNTIYF. The DNA sequence reads TGTGCCAGCAGTTTAGAGTCTGGAAACACCATATATTTT.